Shown below are 20 T cell receptor beta chains from a single sample sequenced in a study of T-cell memory formation after mild COVID-19. TCRdb processed the 5' RACE reads anew with MiXCR; each CDR3 protein has one entry. The sample includes 250,000 to 350,000 distinct CDR3 sequences, about 15% of them seen just once. The sample consisted of PBMCs or a T cell subset sorted from them (not recorded which). Source of these receptors: a young man who had mild COVID-19 (a few samples of this study predate the infection). Cell type and time point are not known.

The CDR3 loop is CASSYSGINGELFF. The CDR3 bases are TGTGCCAGCAGTTACTCAGGGATAAACGGGGAGCTGTTTTTT. The chain links TRBV6-5 to TRBJ2-2, with D hard to call. CDR1 is MNHEY, CDR2 SVGAGI, per germline. Trimming removed 0 bases at V and 7 bases at J, with 9 bases between. This CDR3 region has 14 residues.

The genes are TRBV7-2 and TRBJ1-4; no definite D call. Between the trimmed V and J ends, which lost 2 bases and 7 bases, there was a span of 8 bases. Germline CDR1 reads SGHTA; CDR2 reads FQGNSA. The CDR3 spans 13 residues. In DNA form, the CDR3 reads TGTGCCAGCAGCTTATTCGTGGGTGAAAAACTGTTTTTT. It specifies CASSLFVGEKLFF.

This clonotype was seen a few times. V and J are TRBV18 and TRBJ2-7, with TRBD1 identical over 8 bases. After removal of 3 bases from V and 4 bases from J, the junction contained 11 bases not matched to a gene. CDR1 is KGHSH and CDR2 is LQKENI in the germline V gene. The CDR3 sequence is 16 residues long. CDR3 sequence: CASSPPGTGALYEQYV. As DNA, the CDR3 is TGTGCCAGCTCACCCCCCGGGACAGGCGCTCTTTACGAGCAGTACGTC.

The rearrangement uses TRBV7-8 and TRBJ1-5; 9 nucleotides agree with TRBD1. Per the germline V gene, CDR1 is SGHVS and CDR2 is FQNEAQ. This CDR3 contains 16 residues. Trimming removed 6 bases from V and 4 bases from J; junction bases left unmatched: 10. The CDR3 protein is CASRQNGQGKNQPQHF. The CDR3 DNA sequence: TGTGCCAGCAGGCAGAATGGACAGGGGAAGAATCAGCCCCAGCATTTT.

There are many counts of this clonotype. The J gene is TRBJ1-4, the V gene TRBV2; the D is unclear. The CDR3 length is 13 residues. The ends were cut back, 3 bases at V and 8 bases at J, with 10 bases in the middle. In germline, CDR1 is SNHLY, CDR2 FYNNEI. In DNA form, the CDR3 reads TGTGCCAGCAGTGAGGGCTCTAGCGAAAAACTGTTTTTT. Translation gives CASSEGSSEKLFF.

The J gene is TRBJ2-3, the V gene TRBV6-2 or TRBV6-3; 10 bases are shared with TRBD2. Germline CDR1 is MNHEY and CDR2 is SVGEGT. This CDR3 spans 16 amino acids. With V trimmed by 6 bases and J by 5 bases, 11 bases remained unmatched. The CDR3 loop is CASSPVERGGVDTQYF. Written as DNA, the CDR3 is TGTGCCAGCAGCCCCGTTGAGCGGGGGGGCGTAGATACGCAGTATTTT.

The rearrangement uses TRBV7-9 and TRBJ1-3; D is ambiguous. Germline V gives CDR1 SEHNR, CDR2 FQNEAQ (reference sequence). CDR3 length equals 13 residues. V lost 1 base and J 2 bases, leaving 3 bases between the germline ends. The CDR3 DNA follows: TGTGCCAGCAGCTTAGTGGCTGGAAACACCATATATTTT. This translates into CASSLVAGNTIYF. The full variable domain, in which reference TRBV7-9 and TRBJ1-3 provide the parts outside the CDR3, is DTGVSQNPRHKITKRGQNVTFRCDPISEHNRLYWYRQTLGQGPEFLTYFQNEAQLEKSRLLSDRFSAERPKGSFSTLEIQRTEQGDSAMYLCASSLVAGNTIYFGEGSWLTVV.

This chain uses TRBV14 with TRBJ2-5, with TRBD1 as a possible D gene (6 bases). Germline loops: CDR1 SGHDN, CDR2 FVKESK. The CDR3 is 17 residues long. The V gene lost 0 bases and the J gene lost 5 bases, with 19 bases spanning the gap. The CDR3 nucleotides are TGTGCCAGCAGCCAAGATACGGGCAGGGGAGCTTCGGAGACCCAGTACTTC. Protein sequence: CASSQDTGRGASETQYF. Full variable domain (remainder filled in from reference TRBV14 and TRBJ2-5): EAGVTQFPSHSVIEKGQTVTLRCDPISGHDNLYWYRRVMGKEIKFLLHFVKESKQDESGMPNNRFLAERTGGTYSTLKVQPAELEDSGVYFCASSQDTGRGASETQYFGPGTRLLVL.

This chain joins TRBV29-1 and TRBJ1-1; a possible D gene is TRBD1 (5 bases). Germline values: CDR1 SQVTM, CDR2 ANQGSEA. The CDR3 extends over 14 amino acids. The germline V and J ends were trimmed by 8 bases and 5 bases, with 21 bases remaining between them. CDR3 amino acids: CSFKFAGSGTEAFF. CDR3 nucleotides: TGCAGCTTTAAGTTCGCAGGGTCGGGTACTGAAGCTTTCTTT.

This clonotype has only a few counts. The rearrangement uses TRBV23-1 and TRBJ2-7, with D perhaps given as TRBD1 or TRBD2 (6 bases each). TRBV23-1 carries the ORF label, with uncertain function. V was cut by 4 bases and J by 7 bases, with 23 bases left in between. CDR3 length: 16 residues. As DNA, the CDR3 is TGCGCCAGCAGTCTTCGAGGGGGAGGAGCGCGGTGTGAGCAGTACGTC. It codes for CASSLRGGGARCEQYV.

This clonotype was counted a few times. The chain links TRBV20-1 to TRBJ2-3, with D possibly TRBD2 on 5 matching bases. The V gene's germline CDR1 is DFQATT and CDR2 SNEGSKA (reference sequence). The CDR3 totals 11 residues. Trimming pared 3 bases from V and 11 bases from J, leaving 12 bases between. The CDR3 here is CSASSLGEQYF. CDR3 coding DNA: TGCAGTGCTAGTTCTCTCGGGGAGCAGTATTTT.

This clonotype was seen a handful of times. Relative to the germline gene, one junction end is altered; a read error may explain this. The chain employs TRBV7-7 and TRBJ2-5, with D perhaps being TRBD1 or TRBD2 (5 bases each). Per germline, CDR1 SSHAT and CDR2 FNYEAQ (reference sequence). The CDR3 contains 14 residues. The CDR3, as DNA: TGTGCTAGCAGCTTAGACGGGGCCCAAGAGACCCAGTACTTC. This translates into CASSLDGAQETQYF.

This clonotype was seen only a few times. The CDR3 DNA is TGTGCCAGCAGGAAGGGTGCAAACGCTAACTATGGCTACACCTTC. Translating it yields CASRKGANANYGYTF. The rearrangement links TRBV7-3 to TRBJ1-2; D unclear. The CDR3 is 15 amino acids. The germline CDR1 and CDR2 sequences are SGHTA and FQGTGA. V lost 6 bases and J 0 bases, leaving 14 bases between the germline ends. The full variable domain, completed using reference TRBV7-3 and TRBJ1-2, is GAGVSQTPSNKVTEKGKYVELRCDPISGHTALYWYRQSLGQGPEFLIYFQGTGAADDSGLPNDRFFAVRPEGSVSTLKIQRTERGDSAVYLCASRKGANANYGYTFGSGTRLTVV.

This sequence joins TRBV24-1 and TRBJ2-1, with D unclear. Germline V gene lookup returns CDR1 KGHDR and CDR2 SFDVKD. The germline V and J ends were trimmed by 4 bases and 0 bases, with 9 bases remaining between them. The length of the CDR3 is 15 residues. CDR3 DNA: TGTGCCACCAGTGACGGTCTGGTCTCCTACAATGAGCAGTTCTTC. Amino acid sequence: CATSDGLVSYNEQFF.

The chain uses TRBV7-9 and TRBJ2-5; D call uncertain. This CDR3 has 12 amino acids. V was shortened by 5 bases and J by 5 bases, with 9 bases between the two germline ends. Per the germline V gene, CDR1 is SEHNR and CDR2 is FQNEAQ (reference sequence). The CDR3 spells CASSPPFETQYF. The CDR3, as DNA: TGTGCCAGCAGCCCCCCTTTCGAGACCCAGTACTTC.

The chain has TRBV4-1 and TRBJ2-1, with D possibly being TRBD2 (5 bases). V lost 1 base and J 10 bases, leaving 11 bases between the germline ends. Germline V CDR1 and CDR2: MGHRA, YSYEKL. This CDR3 is 13 amino acids long. CDR3 coding DNA: TGCGCCAGCAGCCAAGCGGGGAATGGCGAGCAGTTCTTC. Amino acid sequence: CASSQAGNGEQFF.

This chain uses TRBV5-5 with TRBJ2-7; 7 bases fit TRBD1. The CDR3 spans 13 residues. Unmatched junction bases numbered 6, after V lost 4 bases and J lost 5 bases. CDR1 is SGHKS and CDR2 is YYEKEE in the germline V gene (reference sequence). CDR3 sequence (DNA): TGTGCCAGCAGCCAGATGACAGGGAACGAGCAGTACGTC. Amino acid sequence: CASSQMTGNEQYV.

The J gene is TRBJ1-3, the V gene TRBV25-1; no definite D call. Germline lookup yields CDR1 MGHDK and CDR2 SYGVNS. Trimming pared 4 bases from V and 0 bases from J, leaving 10 bases between. The CDR3 is 15 amino acids. CDR3 amino acids: CASSANGGSGNTIYF. CDR3 nucleotide sequence: TGTGCCAGCAGTGCAAACGGAGGCTCTGGAAACACCATATATTTT. Looking up the rest from reference TRBV25-1 and TRBJ1-3 gives the full variable domain: EADIYQTPRYLVIGTGKKITLECSQTMGHDKMYWYQQDPGMELHLIHYSYGVNSTEKGDLSSESTVSRIRTEHFPLTLESARPSHTSQYLCASSANGGSGNTIYFGEGSWLTVV.

This clonotype was detected only a few times. The CDR3 sequence is CASSFPPGTPQFF. CDR3 bases: TGTGCCAGCAGTTTCCCCCCCGGGACCCCTCAGTTCTTC. The genes are TRBV28 and TRBJ2-1, with D perhaps assigned TRBD1 or TRBD2 (5 bases each). The CDR3 covers 13 residues. V dropped 3 bases and J dropped 13 bases, with 16 bases sitting between them. The germline V gene encodes CDR1 MDHEN and CDR2 SYDVKM.

This clonotype was detected only a few times. The rearrangement uses TRBV12-3 or TRBV12-4 and TRBJ1-5; D is uncertain. Trimming left V 3 bases short and J 3 bases short, with 6 bases between. This CDR3 has 13 amino acids. Here the CDR3 reads CASSFQVNQPQHF. The CDR3 DNA reads TGTGCCAGCAGTTTTCAGGTCAATCAGCCCCAGCATTTT.